These T cell receptor beta chains were read from a single sample in a study of shared clonotypes between healthy human individuals. Clones were read by immunoSEQ multiplex PCR, and TCRdb kept only the in-frame ones, dropping some. This table has around 2,000,000 clones, around 96% appearing once. The sequenced sample consisted of naive CD8+ T cells sorted from blood. These receptors came from a man aged 18 to 35 in good health. CDR3s include the opening cysteine and the closing phenylalanine or tryptophan. Fields, in order: CDR3 length, V gene, J gene, D gene, clone size, CDR3 DNA, CDR3 protein. D genes are given only for firm matches. Clone size is shown for a subset of rows, as once, few, many or a class of expanded clone.

cdr3_length: 16; v_call: TRBV2; j_call: TRBJ2-7; d_call: NA; clone_size: NA; cdr3_nt: TGTGCCAGCAGTGGGATCCCGGACACTGGTTCCTACGAGCAGTACTTC; cdr3_aa: CASSGIPDTGSYEQYF
cdr3_length: 14; v_call: TRBV10-3; j_call: TRBJ1-1; d_call: NA; clone_size: NA; cdr3_nt: TGTGCCATCAGTGGGGACGTCGCGAACACTGAAGCTTTCTTT; cdr3_aa: CAISGDVANTEAFF
cdr3_length: 13; v_call: TRBV11-2; j_call: TRBJ1-2; d_call: NA; clone_size: NA; cdr3_nt: TGTGCCAGCAGCTTAGAGATTGGCTATGGCTACACCTTC; cdr3_aa: CASSLEIGYGYTF
cdr3_length: 13; v_call: TRBV9; j_call: TRBJ2-3; d_call: NA; clone_size: NA; cdr3_nt: TGTGCCAGCAGTCGCTATTTGGCAGATACGCAGTATTTT; cdr3_aa: CASSRYLADTQYF
cdr3_length: 13; v_call: TRBV19; j_call: TRBJ2-7; d_call: NA; clone_size: NA; cdr3_nt: TGTGCCAGTAGTATAGGAACCACCTACGAGCAGTACTTC; cdr3_aa: CASSIGTTYEQYF
cdr3_length: 15; v_call: TRBV6-6; j_call: TRBJ2-3; d_call: TRBD1; clone_size: NA; cdr3_nt: TGTGCCAGCAGCTTAGGGACAGCGCCCACAGATACGCAGTATTTT; cdr3_aa: CASSLGTAPTDTQYF
cdr3_length: 14; v_call: TRBV11-2; j_call: TRBJ2-7; d_call: NA; clone_size: NA; cdr3_nt: TGTGCCAGCAGCTTAGGGTCCGGGGCTGGCGAGCAGTACTTC; cdr3_aa: CASSLGSGAGEQYF
cdr3_length: 15; v_call: TRBV4-3; j_call: TRBJ2-1; d_call: NA; clone_size: NA; cdr3_nt: TGCGCCAGCAGCCAACTGGCCCAGCCCTCCAATGAGCAGTTCTTC; cdr3_aa: CASSQLAQPSNEQFF
cdr3_length: 15; v_call: TRBV10-2; j_call: TRBJ2-3; d_call: TRBD2; clone_size: NA; cdr3_nt: TGCGCCAGCAGCTGGACTAGCGAAGGCACAGATACGCAGTATTTT; cdr3_aa: CASSWTSEGTDTQYF
cdr3_length: 15; v_call: TRBV5-6; j_call: TRBJ2-1; d_call: TRBD2; clone_size: NA; cdr3_nt: TGTGCCAGCAGCCTTGGACTAGCGGATTACAATGAGCAGTTCTTC; cdr3_aa: CASSLGLADYNEQFF
cdr3_length: 10; v_call: TRBV2; j_call: TRBJ1-1; d_call: NA; clone_size: NA; cdr3_nt: TGTGCCAGCAGTGAAGGACCCGGGACTTTT; cdr3_aa: CASSEGPGTF
cdr3_length: 14; v_call: TRBV27; j_call: TRBJ2-7; d_call: TRBD1; clone_size: NA; cdr3_nt: TGTGCCAGCAGTCCGACAGGGACGCCCTACGAGCAGTACTTC; cdr3_aa: CASSPTGTPYEQYF
cdr3_length: 12; v_call: TRBV5-4; j_call: TRBJ2-1; d_call: NA; clone_size: NA; cdr3_nt: TGTGCCAGCAGCTGGTACCCCAATGAGCAGTTCTTC; cdr3_aa: CASSWYPNEQFF
cdr3_length: 16; v_call: TRBV4-3; j_call: TRBJ2-1; d_call: TRBD2; clone_size: NA; cdr3_nt: TGCGCCAGCAGCCAAGAGGGGACTAGCGTTTACAATGAGCAGTTCTTC; cdr3_aa: CASSQEGTSVYNEQFF
cdr3_length: 14; v_call: TRBV30; j_call: TRBJ1-5; d_call: NA; clone_size: NA; cdr3_nt: TGTGCCTGGAGTGGGGGAAATAGCAATCAGCCCCAGCATTTT; cdr3_aa: CAWSGGNSNQPQHF
cdr3_length: 13; v_call: TRBV7-9; j_call: TRBJ2-2; d_call: NA; clone_size: NA; cdr3_nt: TGTGCCAGCAGCTTTCAGGTCGACGGGGAGCTGTTTTTT; cdr3_aa: CASSFQVDGELFF
cdr3_length: 16; v_call: TRBV9; j_call: TRBJ2-7; d_call: TRBD2; clone_size: once; cdr3_nt: TGTGCCAGCAGCCCAACGGGGGCTAGCGGGAGTGGTGAGCAGTACTTC; cdr3_aa: CASSPTGASGSGEQYF
cdr3_length: 11; v_call: TRBV7-9; j_call: TRBJ1-1; d_call: NA; clone_size: NA; cdr3_nt: TGTGCCAGCCAAGGGGAGGGTGAAGCTTTCTTT; cdr3_aa: CASQGEGEAFF
cdr3_length: 15; v_call: TRBV5-5; j_call: TRBJ2-5; d_call: TRBD1; clone_size: NA; cdr3_nt: TGTGCCAGCAGCTTGTTTTACGGGACAGGGGAGACCCAGTACTTC; cdr3_aa: CASSLFYGTGETQYF
cdr3_length: 16; v_call: TRBV28; j_call: TRBJ2-7; d_call: TRBD2; clone_size: NA; cdr3_nt: TGTGCCAGCAGTGATCTTCTAGCGGGGGGCCCCTACGAGCAGTACTTC; cdr3_aa: CASSDLLAGGPYEQYF
cdr3_length: 13; v_call: TRBV7-6; j_call: TRBJ2-2; d_call: NA; clone_size: NA; cdr3_nt: TGTGCCAGCAGCTTAGCACAGACCGGGGAGCTGTTTTTT; cdr3_aa: CASSLAQTGELFF
cdr3_length: 16; v_call: TRBV13; j_call: TRBJ1-2; d_call: TRBD1; clone_size: NA; cdr3_nt: TGTGCCAGCAGCCCCAGGGACAGGGCGTTAACTTATGGCTACACCTTC; cdr3_aa: CASSPRDRALTYGYTF
cdr3_length: 16; v_call: TRBV5-6; j_call: TRBJ1-2; d_call: NA; clone_size: NA; cdr3_nt: TGTGCCAGCAGCTTGGCTATCGGGGGAGATGACTATGGCTACACCTTC; cdr3_aa: CASSLAIGGDDYGYTF
cdr3_length: 15; v_call: TRBV4-1; j_call: TRBJ2-7; d_call: TRBD1; clone_size: once; cdr3_nt: TGCGCCAGCAGCCAAGACGGGGACAGCGCCTACGAGCAGTACTTC; cdr3_aa: CASSQDGDSAYEQYF
cdr3_length: 17; v_call: TRBV19; j_call: TRBJ2-1; d_call: NA; clone_size: NA; cdr3_nt: TGTGCCAGTAGCCCTTTTGGGGCTTCGAGCTCCTACAATGAGCAGTTCTTC; cdr3_aa: CASSPFGASSSYNEQFF
cdr3_length: 17; v_call: TRBV28; j_call: TRBJ2-3; d_call: NA; clone_size: NA; cdr3_nt: TGTGCCAGCAGTTTTGGACGCCGGGACACCTTCACAGATACGCAGTATTTT; cdr3_aa: CASSFGRRDTFTDTQYF
cdr3_length: 13; v_call: TRBV30; j_call: TRBJ2-3; d_call: NA; clone_size: NA; cdr3_nt: TGTGCCTGGAGTGTAGGTTCGACAGATACGCAGTATTTT; cdr3_aa: CAWSVGSTDTQYF
cdr3_length: 13; v_call: TRBV7-9; j_call: TRBJ2-5; d_call: NA; clone_size: NA; cdr3_nt: TGTGCCAGCAGCCTACAGGGTACGGAGACCCAGTACTTC; cdr3_aa: CASSLQGTETQYF
cdr3_length: 16; v_call: TRBV11-2; j_call: TRBJ1-3; d_call: TRBD1; clone_size: NA; cdr3_nt: TGTGCCAGCAGCTCGAGACAGGGAATCGGCGGAAACACCATATATTTT; cdr3_aa: CASSSRQGIGGNTIYF
cdr3_length: 16; v_call: TRBV9; j_call: TRBJ2-2; d_call: NA; clone_size: NA; cdr3_nt: TGTGCCAGCACCCCTTTCAGGGCGCTGGGTCCCGGGGAGCTGTTTTTT; cdr3_aa: CASTPFRALGPGELFF
cdr3_length: 12; v_call: TRBV4-1; j_call: TRBJ2-1; d_call: NA; clone_size: NA; cdr3_nt: TGCGCCAGCAGCCAGACAGACAATGAGCAGTTCTTC; cdr3_aa: CASSQTDNEQFF
cdr3_length: 14; v_call: TRBV7-7; j_call: TRBJ2-7; d_call: TRBD1; clone_size: NA; cdr3_nt: TGTGCTAGCAGCCCGGGACAGGGGATGGAAGAGCAGTACTTC; cdr3_aa: CASSPGQGMEEQYF
cdr3_length: 16; v_call: TRBV2; j_call: TRBJ1-2; d_call: NA; clone_size: NA; cdr3_nt: TGTGCCAGCAGTGATAGGGACCACCCTGGGGGCTATGGCTACACCTTC; cdr3_aa: CASSDRDHPGGYGYTF
cdr3_length: 17; v_call: TRBV28; j_call: TRBJ1-4; d_call: TRBD1; clone_size: NA; cdr3_nt: TGTGCCAGCAGATCCCAGGGGGACCTTGTAACTAATGAAAAACTGTTTTTT; cdr3_aa: CASRSQGDLVTNEKLFF
cdr3_length: 15; v_call: TRBV29-1; j_call: TRBJ2-2; d_call: NA; clone_size: once; cdr3_nt: TGCAGCGTTGAAAATCTAGGGGAGAACACCGGGGAGCTGTTTTTT; cdr3_aa: CSVENLGENTGELFF
cdr3_length: 15; v_call: TRBV19; j_call: TRBJ2-1; d_call: NA; clone_size: NA; cdr3_nt: TGTGCCAGTAGTATCGGCGAGGGGGGATACAATGAGCAGTTCTTC; cdr3_aa: CASSIGEGGYNEQFF
cdr3_length: 16; v_call: TRBV6-5; j_call: TRBJ1-6; d_call: NA; clone_size: NA; cdr3_nt: TGTGCCAGCAGTTACCTGCCGCCAGTTAGGGATTCACCCCTCCACTTT; cdr3_aa: CASSYLPPVRDSPLHF
cdr3_length: 13; v_call: TRBV7-2; j_call: TRBJ2-7; d_call: NA; clone_size: NA; cdr3_nt: TGTGCCAGCAGCCCCCTTGGATCCTACGAGCAGTACTTC; cdr3_aa: CASSPLGSYEQYF
cdr3_length: 16; v_call: TRBV7-9; j_call: TRBJ2-5; d_call: TRBD2; clone_size: NA; cdr3_nt: TGTGCCAGCAGCTCGGGACTAGCGGGGCCCCAAGAGACCCAGTACTTC; cdr3_aa: CASSSGLAGPQETQYF
cdr3_length: 15; v_call: TRBV9; j_call: TRBJ2-2; d_call: NA; clone_size: NA; cdr3_nt: TGTGCCAGCAGCGCCCTGGCAGCCGACACCGGGGAGCTGTTTTTT; cdr3_aa: CASSALAADTGELFF
cdr3_length: 14; v_call: TRBV28; j_call: TRBJ1-5; d_call: NA; clone_size: NA; cdr3_nt: TGTGCCAGCAGTACCGGGTCCGGACATCAGCCCCAGCATTTT; cdr3_aa: CASSTGSGHQPQHF
cdr3_length: 15; v_call: TRBV19; j_call: TRBJ2-3; d_call: NA; clone_size: NA; cdr3_nt: TGTGCCAGTAAAGCATATGGGGGAAGCACAGATACGCAGTATTTT; cdr3_aa: CASKAYGGSTDTQYF
cdr3_length: 13; v_call: TRBV5-4; j_call: TRBJ2-1; d_call: NA; clone_size: NA; cdr3_nt: TGTGCCAGCAGCTCCGGGGAGGATCTATCGCAGTTCTTC; cdr3_aa: CASSSGEDLSQFF
cdr3_length: 16; v_call: TRBV7-9; j_call: TRBJ2-5; d_call: TRBD1; clone_size: NA; cdr3_nt: TGTGCCAGCAGCGCCCACCTCGGGACAGAACAAGAGACCCAGTACTTC; cdr3_aa: CASSAHLGTEQETQYF
cdr3_length: 18; v_call: TRBV30; j_call: TRBJ2-1; d_call: TRBD1; clone_size: NA; cdr3_nt: TGTGCCTGGAGAACCACAGGGGTGGGGCAGAGCTCCTACAATGAGCAGTTCTTC; cdr3_aa: CAWRTTGVGQSSYNEQFF
cdr3_length: 15; v_call: TRBV9; j_call: TRBJ2-7; d_call: NA; clone_size: few; cdr3_nt: TGTGCCAGCAGCGTAGGGGGTCATAGCTCCTACGAGCAGTACTTC; cdr3_aa: CASSVGGHSSYEQYF
cdr3_length: 15; v_call: TRBV7-8; j_call: TRBJ2-7; d_call: TRBD1; clone_size: NA; cdr3_nt: TGTGCCAGCAGCGACCCCGGGACAGGGAAGCAAGAGCAGTACTTC; cdr3_aa: CASSDPGTGKQEQYF
cdr3_length: 16; v_call: TRBV2; j_call: TRBJ2-3; d_call: TRBD1; clone_size: NA; cdr3_nt: TGTGCCAGCAGTGAGACAGGACAGGGGGAAACAGATACGCAGTATTTT; cdr3_aa: CASSETGQGETDTQYF
cdr3_length: 16; v_call: TRBV27; j_call: TRBJ2-5; d_call: NA; clone_size: NA; cdr3_nt: TGTGCCAGCAGTTTATTGGGGGAGAGGGGTCTACGGACCCAGTACTTC; cdr3_aa: CASSLLGERGLRTQYF
cdr3_length: 14; v_call: TRBV15; j_call: TRBJ2-1; d_call: TRBD2; clone_size: NA; cdr3_nt: TGTGCCACCAGCGGCCCGGGACTAGCCGATGAGCAGTTCTTC; cdr3_aa: CATSGPGLADEQFF
cdr3_length: 18; v_call: TRBV4-2; j_call: TRBJ2-1; d_call: TRBD2; clone_size: once; cdr3_nt: TGTGCCAGCAGCCAGGAAAGCGGGGGGCCTGACCCCTACAATGAGCAGTTCTTC; cdr3_aa: CASSQESGGPDPYNEQFF
cdr3_length: 16; v_call: TRBV4-3; j_call: TRBJ1-2; d_call: TRBD1; clone_size: NA; cdr3_nt: TGCGCCAGCAGCCCCGGACAGGAGACATATGTTGGGGGCTACACCTTC; cdr3_aa: CASSPGQETYVGGYTF
cdr3_length: 15; v_call: TRBV7-2; j_call: TRBJ1-3; d_call: NA; clone_size: NA; cdr3_nt: TGTGCCAGCAGCCTCGACAGGAACTCTGGAAACACCATATATTTT; cdr3_aa: CASSLDRNSGNTIYF
cdr3_length: 16; v_call: TRBV5-6; j_call: TRBJ1-2; d_call: NA; clone_size: NA; cdr3_nt: TGTGCCAGCAGCCCCGGCGACGGTAGAGAATACTATGGCTACACCTTC; cdr3_aa: CASSPGDGREYYGYTF
cdr3_length: 16; v_call: TRBV9; j_call: TRBJ1-1; d_call: TRBD1; clone_size: few; cdr3_nt: TGTGCCAGCAGCGTAGCGAAGGACAGGTTGAACACTGAAGCTTTCTTT; cdr3_aa: CASSVAKDRLNTEAFF
cdr3_length: 17; v_call: TRBV7-9; j_call: TRBJ2-6; d_call: NA; clone_size: NA; cdr3_nt: TGTGCCAGCAGCCTCCTCTCCGACAGCTCTGGGGCCAACGTCCTGACTTTC; cdr3_aa: CASSLLSDSSGANVLTF
cdr3_length: 15; v_call: TRBV30; j_call: TRBJ2-7; d_call: TRBD2; clone_size: NA; cdr3_nt: TGTGCCTGGAGGCCCCTAGCGGGGAGCTCCTACGAGCAGTACTTC; cdr3_aa: CAWRPLAGSSYEQYF
cdr3_length: 17; v_call: TRBV27; j_call: TRBJ2-1; d_call: NA; clone_size: NA; cdr3_nt: TGTGCCAGCAGTTTAAACTCTCCAGGCCTCTCCTACAATGAGCAGTTCTTC; cdr3_aa: CASSLNSPGLSYNEQFF
cdr3_length: 13; v_call: TRBV10-2; j_call: TRBJ2-7; d_call: NA; clone_size: NA; cdr3_nt: TGCGCCAGCAGGGACAGTAACTCCTACGAGCAGTACTTC; cdr3_aa: CASRDSNSYEQYF
cdr3_length: 16; v_call: TRBV9; j_call: TRBJ2-1; d_call: TRBD1; clone_size: NA; cdr3_nt: TGTGCCAGCAGCCCCTTCGGGACAGGGGACTCCAGCGAGCAGTTCTTC; cdr3_aa: CASSPFGTGDSSEQFF